Each of the 9 T cell receptor beta chains below was sequenced from the same sample in a study of blood T cell repertoires in COVID-19. Clones were sequenced by immunoSEQ multiplex PCR, and TCRdb holds only the in-frame ones, with some missing. This sample yields roughly 380,000 clones, of which approximately 77% are seen a single time; 0.85% to 1.2% belongs to the top ten. Sequences were obtained from peripheral blood. These receptors all come from a human donor with acute or convalescent COVID-19. The donor label of this sample is uncertain.

The J gene is TRBJ1-4, the V gene TRBV11-2; D is possibly TRBD1 (5 bases). In germline, CDR1 is SGHAT, CDR2 FQNNGV. CDR3 size: 16 residues. Trimming shortened V by 2 bases and J by 8 bases, and 18 bases separated the two germline ends. CDR3 in amino acids: CASSLRGAAGREKLFF. CDR3 coding DNA: TGTGCCAGCAGCTTAAGAGGGGCCGCAGGGAGGGAAAAACTGTTTTTT.

This chain uses TRBV30 with TRBJ1-2; 9 positions match TRBD1. This CDR3 has 14 amino acids. The ends lost 7 bases at V and 7 bases at J; junction bases unmatched: 13. From germline, CDR1 is GTSNPN and CDR2 SVGIG (reference sequence). DNA of the CDR3: TGTGCCTACGGAAGGAGACAGGGGGTTCGTGGCTACACCTTC. Its translation is CAYGRRQGVRGYTF.

The genes are TRBV2 and TRBJ1-1, with D tentatively TRBD1 (5 bases). The CDR3 covers 13 residues. Germline V gene sequence: CDR1 SNHLY, CDR2 FYNNEI. V shed 4 bases and J shed 7 bases, with 13 bases lying between them. The CDR3 DNA is TGTGCCAGCAGTGCGGCCAGGGCCAATGAAGCTTTCTTT. Encoded protein: CASSAARANEAFF.

The rearrangement uses TRBV30 and TRBJ2-3; weak D call: TRBD1 (5 bases). The ends were cut back, 1 base at V and 2 bases at J, with 16 bases in the middle. From germline, CDR1 is GTSNPN and CDR2 SVGIG (reference sequence). This CDR3 spans 16 amino acids. DNA for the CDR3: TGTGCCTGGAGTGATCGGACAAGATCGTTCACAGATACGCAGTATTTT. This encodes CAWSDRTRSFTDTQYF.

This chain links TRBV27 with TRBJ1-1; TRBD1 might be the D (6 bases). Trimming left V 5 bases short and J 5 bases short, with 18 bases between. CDR3 length: 15 residues. The germline V gene has CDR1 MNHEY and CDR2 SMNVEV (reference sequence). The CDR3: CASSLQTEGDTEAFF. As DNA, the CDR3 is TGTGCCAGCAGTCTTCAGACAGAGGGGGATACTGAAGCTTTCTTT.

The J gene is TRBJ2-1, the V gene TRBV19; 7 nucleotides agree with TRBD2. V trimming: 5 bases; J trimming: 1 base; junction bases outside the gene matches: 8. The germline CDR1 and CDR2 sequences are LNHDA and SQIVND (reference sequence). The CDR3 contains 16 residues. The CDR3 nucleotides are TGTGCCAGTAGTGCATTCTCCGGGGGGTCCTACAATGAGCAGTTCTTC. Its translation: CASSAFSGGSYNEQFF.

The genes are TRBV18 and TRBJ2-1; 8 bases match TRBD2. V dropped 4 bases and J dropped 7; count of bases not matched to a gene: 9. Germline CDR1 is KGHSH and CDR2 is LQKENI. This CDR3 comprises 15 residues. CDR3: CASSLTAGDGNEQFF. The CDR3 DNA is TGTGCCAGCTCACTAACAGCGGGAGATGGGAATGAGCAGTTCTTC.

The chain has TRBV19 and TRBJ2-5; the D gene is possibly TRBD1 (7 bases). The CDR3 consists of 14 residues. In germline, CDR1 is LNHDA, CDR2 SQIVND (reference sequence). V was clipped by 5 bases and J by 3 bases, with 13 bases between them. For the CDR3, the DNA is TGTGCCAGTAGTTCACAGGGGAGGAAAGAGACCCAGTACTTC. This encodes CASSSQGRKETQYF.

This sequence joins TRBV14 and TRBJ1-4; D uncertain. Germline V gives CDR1 SGHDN, CDR2 FVKESK. CDR3 length: 13 amino acids. V lost 5 bases to trimming and J lost 8 bases, with 12 bases between them. CDR3 residues: CASSERIREKLFF. The CDR3 DNA is TGTGCCAGCAGCGAGCGGATTCGGGAAAAACTGTTTTTT.